Below, 16 T cell receptor beta chains from the same sample are listed, as sequenced in a study of molecular identifiers for immune sequencing clone quantification. MiXCR, applied by TCRdb to the PCR reads, yields one record per CDR3 protein. The table records about 36,000 distinct CDR3 sequences, about 18% of them present only once. Specimen: naive CD8+ T cells from blood, with Jurkat cell RNA spiked in. Documented subset: FACS-sorted CD8+CD4-CCR7+CD45RA+ naive T cells. Receptors were obtained from a human donor in good health. Some libraries in this study had Jurkat cell RNA spiked in.

Ten or more counts support this clonotype. This sequence joins TRBV7-9 and TRBJ2-5, with D tentatively TRBD1 (6 bases). The length of the CDR3 is 13 residues. Germline values: CDR1 SEHNR, CDR2 FQNEAQ (reference sequence). V dropped 5 bases and J dropped 4 bases, with 11 bases sitting between them. CDR3 bases: TGTGCCAGCAGCCTAGGACAGTTAGAGACCCAGTACTTC. It yields the protein CASSLGQLETQYF.

There are a few counts of this clonotype. One end of the junction does not line up with germline, which may come from a read error. The V gene is TRBV5-1, the J gene TRBJ2-5; D remains ambiguous. Germline V gene data show CDR1 as SGHRS and CDR2 as YFSETQ. CDR3 length: 17 amino acids. The CDR3 nucleotides read TGCACCAGCAGCTTGAGTTCCGTGAGATGGGGTCAAGAGACCCAGTACTTC. Translation gives CTSSLSSVRWGQETQYF.

At least ten counts were recorded for this clonotype. The rearrangement links TRBV28 to TRBJ2-7; TRBD1 matches 9 bases. Germline values: CDR1 MDHEN, CDR2 SYDVKM. With V trimmed by 6 bases and J by 3 bases, 3 bases remained unmatched. The CDR3 is 13 amino acids. CDR3 DNA: TGTGCCAGCAGACCGGGACAGGGCTACGAGCAGTACTTC. Translated: CASRPGQGYEQYF.

At least ten counts were recorded for this clonotype. J is TRBJ2-1 and V is TRBV4-3; 8 bases fit TRBD2. The CDR3 has 21 amino acids. Germline V gene data show CDR1 as LGHNA and CDR2 as YSLEER. V lost 0 bases, J lost 1 base, and 17 bases stayed unmatched. The chain's CDR3 is CASSQDSPVEKGTRSYNEQFF. In DNA form, the CDR3 reads TGCGCCAGCAGCCAAGATTCGCCGGTGGAAAAGGGGACTAGGTCCTACAATGAGCAGTTCTTC.

This clonotype was seen at least ten times. J is TRBJ2-3 and V is TRBV29-1; D remains unclear. This CDR3 comprises 14 residues. The V end was cut by 6 bases, the J end by 0 bases, with 13 bases between. Germline V gives CDR1 SQVTM, CDR2 ANQGSEA. The CDR3 region has the DNA TGCAGCGTAGGTAGGGCGGCTAGCACAGATACGCAGTATTTT. This translates into CSVGRAASTDTQYF.

This clonotype has just one count. The chain has TRBV20-1 and TRBJ2-1, with 9 bases aligning to TRBD1. Germline V gene data show CDR1 as DFQATT and CDR2 as SNEGSKA (reference sequence). The CDR3 is made up of 14 amino acids. J was trimmed by 2 bases and V by 5 bases; bases with no gene match: 4. The CDR3 loop reads CSAGWTGAYNEQFF. The CDR3 coding sequence is TGCAGTGCTGGATGGACAGGGGCCTACAATGAGCAGTTCTTC.

There are a few counts of this clonotype. V is TRBV13 and J is TRBJ1-5; no firm D call. V lost 5 bases and J lost 4, with 6 bases in between. Germline V lookup: CDR1 PRHDT, CDR2 FYEKMQ (reference sequence). CDR3 length equals 12 residues. The CDR3 reads CASSAANQPQHF. The CDR3 nucleotides read TGTGCCAGCAGCGCAGCGAATCAGCCCCAGCATTTT.

This clonotype was observed at least ten times. This rearrangement joins TRBV6-2 or TRBV6-3 to TRBJ2-1, with 10 nucleotides matching TRBD2. CDR3 size: 16 residues. The ends lost 7 bases at V and 0 bases at J; junction bases unmatched: 6. CDR1 MNHEY and CDR2 SVGEGT come from the germline V gene. This CDR3 is CASNFPSGSSYNEQFF. Here the CDR3 DNA reads TGTGCCAGCAACTTTCCTAGCGGGAGCTCCTACAATGAGCAGTTCTTC.

At least ten counts were recorded for this clonotype. This sequence joins TRBV29-1 and TRBJ1-1; D not resolved. V was shortened by 7 bases and J by 1 base, with 19 bases between the two germline ends. The CDR3 sequence is 15 residues long. Looked up from germline, CDR1 is SQVTM and CDR2 is ANQGSEA. CDR3 sequence: CSANALRLTNTEAFF. For the CDR3, the DNA is TGCAGCGCCAATGCCCTAAGACTGACGAACACTGAAGCTTTCTTT.

Turning to this clonotype: A read error may account for a junction end that differs from germline. V and J are TRBV28 and TRBJ2-5; D may be TRBD2 (5 bases). There are 12 residues in the CDR3. The germline V gene has CDR1 MDHEN and CDR2 SYDVKM. The CDR3 loop is CASSSLGETQYF. CDR3 coding DNA: TGTGCCAGCAGTTCCCTTGGGGAGACCCAATACTTC.

On this clonotype: An end of the junction does not agree with germline; a read error may underlie this. The chain employs TRBV5-1 and TRBJ2-2, with a possible D match to TRBD2 (5 bases). The CDR3 covers 14 residues. Germline values: CDR1 SGHRS, CDR2 YFSETQ. CDR3 sequence reads: CTSSPLSDTGELLF. In nucleotides, the CDR3 is TGCACCAGCAGCCCTCTTAGCGACACCGGGGAGCTGCTTTTT.

This clonotype was recorded many times. The V call is TRBV7-2, the J call TRBJ1-6; tentative D call: TRBD1 (5 bases). The germline CDR1 and CDR2 sequences are SGHTA and FQGNSA. This CDR3 is 14 amino acids long. Trimming cost V 5 bases and J 8 bases, with 13 bases left between them. CDR3: CASSGGTDDSPLHF. CDR3 sequence (DNA): TGTGCCAGCAGCGGCGGGACGGACGATTCACCCCTCCACTTT.

The sample holds many counts of this clonotype. This chain's CDR3 is CASSQRTGGLETQYF. The CDR3 DNA reads TGCGCCAGCAGCCAGAGGACAGGGGGATTAGAGACCCAGTACTTC. The chain uses TRBV4-3 and TRBJ2-5; the match to TRBD1 covers 10 bases. There are 15 residues in the CDR3. Germline CDR1 reads LGHNA; CDR2 reads YSLEER. V gave up 3 bases and J gave up 4 bases; unmatched junction bases: 5.

This clonotype was seen ten or more times. The rearrangement uses TRBV24-1 and TRBJ2-5; unclear D gene. Germline V CDR1 and CDR2: KGHDR, SFDVKD. The CDR3 covers 13 residues. Trimming removed 9 bases at V and 9 bases at J, with 19 bases between. The DNA for the CDR3 is TGTGCCACCGCGGTTACGTCGGCGTCGGCCCAGTACTTC. Translated: CATAVTSASAQYF.

This clonotype occurred many times. This chain connects TRBV27 to TRBJ1-2; 8 nucleotides agree with TRBD1. CDR1 is MNHEY, CDR2 SMNVEV, per germline (reference sequence). This CDR3 contains 13 residues. Germline trimming cut 3 bases from V and 7 bases from J; bases unmatched to any gene: 4. The CDR3 DNA sequence: TGTGCCAGCAGTTTTGCAGGGGGCCCTGGCTACACCTTC. Translated, it gives CASSFAGGPGYTF.

This clonotype was counted a few times. A much larger clone lies one base from this, so it may be a read error. The J gene is TRBJ2-7, the V gene TRBV4-1; D uncertain. Germline V gives CDR1 MGHRA, CDR2 YSYEKL. The CDR3 spans 11 residues. In DNA form, the CDR3 reads TGCGCCAGCCGACTGGATGGCGAGCTGTACTTC. Protein product: CASRLDGELYF.